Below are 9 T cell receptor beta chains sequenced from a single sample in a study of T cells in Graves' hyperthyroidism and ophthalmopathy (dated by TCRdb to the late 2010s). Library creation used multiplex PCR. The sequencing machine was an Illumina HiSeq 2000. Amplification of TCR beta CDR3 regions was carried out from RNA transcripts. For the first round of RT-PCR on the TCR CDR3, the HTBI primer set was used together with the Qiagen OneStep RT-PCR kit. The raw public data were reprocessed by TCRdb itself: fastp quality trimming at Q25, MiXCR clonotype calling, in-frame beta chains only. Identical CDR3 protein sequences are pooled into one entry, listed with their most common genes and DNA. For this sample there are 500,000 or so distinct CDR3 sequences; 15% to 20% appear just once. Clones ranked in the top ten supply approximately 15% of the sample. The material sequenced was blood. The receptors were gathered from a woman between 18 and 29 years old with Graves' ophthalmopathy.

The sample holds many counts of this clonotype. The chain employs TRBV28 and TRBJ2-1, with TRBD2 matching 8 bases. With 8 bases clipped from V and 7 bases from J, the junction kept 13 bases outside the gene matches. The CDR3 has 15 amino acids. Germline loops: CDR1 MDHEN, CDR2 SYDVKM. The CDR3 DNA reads TGTGCCAGCTGTCCCGGGACTAGAATGACAAATGAGCAGTTCTTC. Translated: CASCPGTRMTNEQFF.

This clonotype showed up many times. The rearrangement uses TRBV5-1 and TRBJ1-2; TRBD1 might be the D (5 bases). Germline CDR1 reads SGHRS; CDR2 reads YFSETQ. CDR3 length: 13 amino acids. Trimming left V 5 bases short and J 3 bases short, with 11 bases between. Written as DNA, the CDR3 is TGCGCCAGCAGGCCCAGGGCCCACTATGGCTACACCTTC. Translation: CASRPRAHYGYTF.

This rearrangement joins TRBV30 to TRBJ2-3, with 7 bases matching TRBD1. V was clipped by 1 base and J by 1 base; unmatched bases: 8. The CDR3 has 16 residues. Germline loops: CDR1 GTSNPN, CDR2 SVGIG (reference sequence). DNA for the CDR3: TGTGCCTGGAGTGGGGAGACAGGGTATGGCACAGATACGCAGTATTTT. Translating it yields CAWSGETGYGTDTQYF.

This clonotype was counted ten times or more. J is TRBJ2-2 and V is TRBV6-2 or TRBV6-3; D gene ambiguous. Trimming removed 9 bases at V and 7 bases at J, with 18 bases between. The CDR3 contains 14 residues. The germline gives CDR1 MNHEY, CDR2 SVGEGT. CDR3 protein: CARRTTRWVGELFF. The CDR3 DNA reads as TGTGCCAGGAGGACCACCCGATGGGTCGGGGAGCTGTTTTTT.

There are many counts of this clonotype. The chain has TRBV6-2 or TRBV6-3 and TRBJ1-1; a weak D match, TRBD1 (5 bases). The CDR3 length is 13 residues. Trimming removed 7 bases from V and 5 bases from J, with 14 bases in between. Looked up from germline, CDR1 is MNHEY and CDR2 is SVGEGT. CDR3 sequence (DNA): TGTGCCAGCAAAGTCAGCGGGGGGACTGAAGCTTTCTTT. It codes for CASKVSGGTEAFF.

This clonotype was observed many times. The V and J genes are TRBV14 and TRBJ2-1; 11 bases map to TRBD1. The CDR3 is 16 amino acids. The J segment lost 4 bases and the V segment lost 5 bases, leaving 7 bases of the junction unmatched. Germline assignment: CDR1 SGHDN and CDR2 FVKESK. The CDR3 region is CASSTRDRGIYNEQFF. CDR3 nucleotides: TGTGCCAGCAGCACCCGGGACAGGGGGATTTACAATGAGCAGTTCTTC.

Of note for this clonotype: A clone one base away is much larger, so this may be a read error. CDR3 in DNA: TGTGCCAGCAGTTTGTCGGGAGGAGGAGAGGCCCAGTACTTC. It yields the protein CASSLSGGGEAQYF. This chain links TRBV28 with TRBJ2-5; TRBD2 aligns across 7 bases. The germline gives CDR1 MDHEN, CDR2 SYDVKM. The CDR3 contains 14 residues.

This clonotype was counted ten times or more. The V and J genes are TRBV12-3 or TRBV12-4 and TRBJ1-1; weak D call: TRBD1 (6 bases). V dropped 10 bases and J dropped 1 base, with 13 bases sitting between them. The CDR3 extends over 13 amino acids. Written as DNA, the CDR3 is TGTGCCACCCGGGGGGCGGAGAACACTGAAGCTTTCTTT. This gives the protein CATRGAENTEAFF.

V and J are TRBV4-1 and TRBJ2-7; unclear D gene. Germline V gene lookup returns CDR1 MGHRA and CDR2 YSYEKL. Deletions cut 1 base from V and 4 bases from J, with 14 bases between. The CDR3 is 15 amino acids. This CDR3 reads CASSQVSLVGYEQYF. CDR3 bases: TGCGCCAGCAGCCAAGTTTCGCTAGTCGGGTACGAGCAGTACTTC.